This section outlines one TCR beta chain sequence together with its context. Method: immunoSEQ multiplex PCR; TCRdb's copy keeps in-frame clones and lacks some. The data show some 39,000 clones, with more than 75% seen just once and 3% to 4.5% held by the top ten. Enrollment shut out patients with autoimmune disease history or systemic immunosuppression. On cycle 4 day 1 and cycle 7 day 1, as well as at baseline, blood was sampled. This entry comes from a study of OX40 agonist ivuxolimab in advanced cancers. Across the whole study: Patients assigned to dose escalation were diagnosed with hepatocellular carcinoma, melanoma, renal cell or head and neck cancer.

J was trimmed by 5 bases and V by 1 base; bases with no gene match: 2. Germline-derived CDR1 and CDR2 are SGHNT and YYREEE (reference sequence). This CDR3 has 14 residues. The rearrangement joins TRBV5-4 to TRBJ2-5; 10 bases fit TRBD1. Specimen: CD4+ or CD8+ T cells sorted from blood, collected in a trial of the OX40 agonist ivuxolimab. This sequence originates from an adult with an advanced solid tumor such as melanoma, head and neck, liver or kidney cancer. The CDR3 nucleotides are TGTGCCAGCAGCTTGTTGGGACAGGGGGAGACCCAGTACTTC. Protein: CASSLLGQGETQYF.